This TCR beta chain was identified in a study of shared clonotypes between healthy human individuals. Study-level points and caveats: An anticipated effect of sequencing depth on clonotype sharing among donors was recognized. The low donor count limited represented genetic and exposure-history diversity.

It was into CD45RA+ naive and CD45RA-negative memory subsets that the CD4+ cells were split. Investigators spread the genomic DNA of each subset evenly over several immunoSEQ plates. TCRdb's table, derived via immunoSEQ multiplex PCR, lists solely in-frame clones and lacks some. The sample has 2.5 million or so clones, roughly nine tenths seen once. Germline CDR1 is LNHDA and CDR2 is SQIVND (reference sequence). Trimming took off 1 base at V and 2 bases at J, with 9 bases between the two ends. This CDR3 has 15 residues. A note on this clone: Its antigen is not known.

V gene TRBV19 combines with J gene TRBJ1-5; D not certain. This TCR came from a man between 18 and 29 years old in good health. The sequencing sample was made of naive CD4+ T cells sorted from blood. The sample's subset: CD45RA+ positively selected. CDR3 in amino acids: CASSIVKARNQPQHF. The DNA for the CDR3 is TGTGCCAGTAGTATAGTAAAGGCCCGCAATCAGCCCCAGCATTTT.